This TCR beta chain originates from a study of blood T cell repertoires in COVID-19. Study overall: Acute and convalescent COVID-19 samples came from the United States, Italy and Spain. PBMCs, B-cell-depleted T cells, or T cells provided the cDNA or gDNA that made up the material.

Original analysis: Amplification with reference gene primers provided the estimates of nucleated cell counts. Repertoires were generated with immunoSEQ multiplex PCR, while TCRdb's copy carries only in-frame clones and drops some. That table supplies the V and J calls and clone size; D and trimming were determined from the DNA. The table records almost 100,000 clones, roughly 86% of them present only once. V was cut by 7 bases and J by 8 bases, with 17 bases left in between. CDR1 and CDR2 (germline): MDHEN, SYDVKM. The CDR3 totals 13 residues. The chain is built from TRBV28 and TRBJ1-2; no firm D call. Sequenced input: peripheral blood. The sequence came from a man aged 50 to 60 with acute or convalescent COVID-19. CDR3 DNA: TGTGCCAGCACTCTGTTAAGGGCGGGAGGCTACACCTTC. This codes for CASTLLRAGGYTF.